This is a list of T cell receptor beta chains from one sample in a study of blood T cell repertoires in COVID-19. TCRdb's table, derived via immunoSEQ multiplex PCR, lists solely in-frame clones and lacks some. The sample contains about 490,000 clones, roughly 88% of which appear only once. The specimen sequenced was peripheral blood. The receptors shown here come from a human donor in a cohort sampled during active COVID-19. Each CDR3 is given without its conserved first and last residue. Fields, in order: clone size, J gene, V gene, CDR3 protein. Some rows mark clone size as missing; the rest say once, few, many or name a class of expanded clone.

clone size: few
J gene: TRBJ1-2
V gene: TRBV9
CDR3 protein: ASSGGPGGRGYGYT

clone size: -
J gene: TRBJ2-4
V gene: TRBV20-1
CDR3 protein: SASGTGGNIQY

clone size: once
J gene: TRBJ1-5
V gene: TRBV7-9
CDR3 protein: ASSLDRQPQH

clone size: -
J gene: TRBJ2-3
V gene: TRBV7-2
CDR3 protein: ASSPGLAGDTQY

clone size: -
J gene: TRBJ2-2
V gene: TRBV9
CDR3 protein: ASSGRESGELF

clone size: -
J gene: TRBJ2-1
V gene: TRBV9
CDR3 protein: ASSIRQGAHEQF

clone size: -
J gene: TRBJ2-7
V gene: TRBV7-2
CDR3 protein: ASSLARYEQY

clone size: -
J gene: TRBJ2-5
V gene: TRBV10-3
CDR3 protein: AMRGGREAPAIETQY

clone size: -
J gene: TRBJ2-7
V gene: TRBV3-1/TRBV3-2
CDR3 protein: ASSRSGTTEQY

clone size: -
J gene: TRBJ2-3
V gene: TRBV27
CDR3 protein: ASSPSWGLAGTDTQY

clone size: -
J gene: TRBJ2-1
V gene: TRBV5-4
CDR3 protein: AATSGRYGEQF

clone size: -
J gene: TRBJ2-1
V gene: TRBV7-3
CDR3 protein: ASSPTSGRANNEQF

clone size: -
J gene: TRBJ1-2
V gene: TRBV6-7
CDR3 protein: ASSYARVNYGYT

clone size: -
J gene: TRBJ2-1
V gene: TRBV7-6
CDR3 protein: ASSSSGKGEQF

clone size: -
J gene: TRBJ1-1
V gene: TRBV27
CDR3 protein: ASSRGLGNTEAF

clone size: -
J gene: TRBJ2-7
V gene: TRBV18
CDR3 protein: ASSTGTGPSSYEQY

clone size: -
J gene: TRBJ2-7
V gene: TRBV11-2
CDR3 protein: ASSLDRSRAYEQY

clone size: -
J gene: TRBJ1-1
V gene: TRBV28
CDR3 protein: AIRTGPNTEAF

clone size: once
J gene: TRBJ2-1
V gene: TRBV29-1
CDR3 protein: SVAPGGTYNEQF

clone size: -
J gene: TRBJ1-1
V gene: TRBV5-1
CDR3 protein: ASSSLSGTEAF

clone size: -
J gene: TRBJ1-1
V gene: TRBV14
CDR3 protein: ASSQDLDREAF

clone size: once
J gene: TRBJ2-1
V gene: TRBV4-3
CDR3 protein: ASSPLAGGPSEQF

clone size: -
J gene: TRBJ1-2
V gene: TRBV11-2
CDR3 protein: ASSLRGRQTLDGYT

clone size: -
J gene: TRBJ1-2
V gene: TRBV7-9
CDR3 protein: ASSLGSDSFNYGYT

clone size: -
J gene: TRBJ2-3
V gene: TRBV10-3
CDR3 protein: AITLTGEADTQY

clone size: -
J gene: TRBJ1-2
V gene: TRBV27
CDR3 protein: ASTRDRGRGGYT

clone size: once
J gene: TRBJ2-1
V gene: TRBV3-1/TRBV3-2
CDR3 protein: ASSQDLGGLRYNEQF

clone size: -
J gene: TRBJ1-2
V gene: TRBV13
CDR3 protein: ASSLGGQQKAYGYT

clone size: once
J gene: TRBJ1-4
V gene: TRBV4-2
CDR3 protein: ASSQDGTVNEKLF

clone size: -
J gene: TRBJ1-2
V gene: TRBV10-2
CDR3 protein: ASSEGAGRNYGYT

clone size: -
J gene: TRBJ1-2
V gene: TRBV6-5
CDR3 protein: ASSYGPSGYT

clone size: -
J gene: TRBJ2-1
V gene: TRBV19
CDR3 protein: ASSRDINNEQF

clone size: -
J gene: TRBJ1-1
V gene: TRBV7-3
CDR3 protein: ASSLGGENTEAF

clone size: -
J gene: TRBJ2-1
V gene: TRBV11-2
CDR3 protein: ASSLDGGRLNEQF

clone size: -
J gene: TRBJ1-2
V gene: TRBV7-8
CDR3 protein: ASSLGAGDYGYT

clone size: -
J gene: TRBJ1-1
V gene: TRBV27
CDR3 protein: ASSSFGTENTEAF

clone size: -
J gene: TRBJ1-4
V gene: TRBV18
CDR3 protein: ASSPVASEKLF

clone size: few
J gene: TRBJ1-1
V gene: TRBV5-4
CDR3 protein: ASSLDRVSNTEAF

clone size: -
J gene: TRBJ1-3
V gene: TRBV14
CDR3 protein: ASSPTGTGGVSGNTIY

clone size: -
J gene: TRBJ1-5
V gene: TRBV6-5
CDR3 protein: ASSYSMGAQPQH

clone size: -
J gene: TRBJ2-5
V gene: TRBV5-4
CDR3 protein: ASSSRLAGYETQY

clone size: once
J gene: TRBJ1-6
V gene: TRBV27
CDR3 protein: ASSFIGQNSPLH

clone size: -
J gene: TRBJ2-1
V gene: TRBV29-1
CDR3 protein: SSGPRQGNEQF

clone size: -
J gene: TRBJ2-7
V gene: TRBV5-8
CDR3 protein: ASSFPTGRREQY

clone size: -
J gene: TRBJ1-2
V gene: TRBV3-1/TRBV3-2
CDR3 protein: ASSQVFSGFHGYT

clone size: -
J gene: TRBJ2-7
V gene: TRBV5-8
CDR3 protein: ASSKPDSTYEQY

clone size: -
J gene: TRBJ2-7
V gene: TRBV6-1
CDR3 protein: ASSEGTGGSWEQY

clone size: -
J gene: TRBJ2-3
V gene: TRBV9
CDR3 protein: ASSPLIGGRRGDTQY

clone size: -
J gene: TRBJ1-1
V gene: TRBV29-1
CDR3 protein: SVAGWDTEAF

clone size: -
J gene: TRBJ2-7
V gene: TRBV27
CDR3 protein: ASSWSRETYEQY

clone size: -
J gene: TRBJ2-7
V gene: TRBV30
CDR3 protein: AWSLGGSAREQY

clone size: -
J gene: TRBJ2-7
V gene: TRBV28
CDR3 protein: ASSFGGSQAYEQY

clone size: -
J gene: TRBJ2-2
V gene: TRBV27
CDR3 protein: ASSPFRRDRHTGELF

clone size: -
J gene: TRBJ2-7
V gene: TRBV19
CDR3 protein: ASSAGPYEQY

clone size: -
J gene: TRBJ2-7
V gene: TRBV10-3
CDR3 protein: AISGTGSYEQY

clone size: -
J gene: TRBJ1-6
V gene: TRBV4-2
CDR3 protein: ASRGTGVSSPLH

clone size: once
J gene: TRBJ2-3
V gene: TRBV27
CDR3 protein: ASSLIRGRGTDTQY

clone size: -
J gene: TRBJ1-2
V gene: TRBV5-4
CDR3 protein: ASSFGSPGLGYGYT

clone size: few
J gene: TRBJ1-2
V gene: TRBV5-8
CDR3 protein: ASSSGTGRYGYT

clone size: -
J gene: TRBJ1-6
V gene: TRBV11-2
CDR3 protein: ASSFQENSPLH